This T cell receptor (beta chain) is from a study of T cells in Graves' hyperthyroidism and ophthalmopathy. Study-wide findings and caveats: From stable hyperthyroidism, ophthalmopathy was set apart by a 13 V-J model. Progression to ophthalmopathy was predicted a median of 6.5 months early. Most clonotypes expanded in thyroid above 0.001 were likewise present in blood.

Trimming left V 4 bases short and J 4 bases short, with 13 bases between. The CDR3 extends over 14 amino acids. RNA transcripts were the template for amplifying TCR beta CDR3 regions. An initial round of RT-PCR targeting the TCR CDR3 relied on the HTBI primer set. TCRdb ran MiXCR on the multiplex PCR reads and lists one entry per CDR3 protein. The repertoire includes some 500,000 distinct CDR3 sequences, roughly 24% of them detected once, and around 11% sits in the top ten. As to this clonotype: Its antigen is unidentified.

Patients with uncontrolled infections, other autoimmune diseases, pregnancy or lactation were excluded. The origin of this receptor is a woman aged 25 to 39 with Graves' ophthalmopathy. The sample consisted of blood. The chain employs TRBV12-3 or TRBV12-4 and TRBJ1-2; unclear D gene. The CDR3 DNA sequence: TGTGCCAGCAGTTATGAGCCCCGAAGCTATGGCTACACCTTC. It encodes CASSYEPRSYGYTF.